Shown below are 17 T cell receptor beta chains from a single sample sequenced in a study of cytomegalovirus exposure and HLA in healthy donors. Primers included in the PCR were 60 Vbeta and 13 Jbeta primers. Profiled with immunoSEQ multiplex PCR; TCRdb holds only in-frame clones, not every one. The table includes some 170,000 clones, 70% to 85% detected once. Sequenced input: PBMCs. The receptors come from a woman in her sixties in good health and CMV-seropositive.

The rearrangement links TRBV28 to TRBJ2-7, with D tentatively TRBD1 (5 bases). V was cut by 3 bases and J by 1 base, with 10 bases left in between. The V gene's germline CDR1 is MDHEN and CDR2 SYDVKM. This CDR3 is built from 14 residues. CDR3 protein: CASSFGASSYEQYF. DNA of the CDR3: TGTGCCAGCAGTTTTGGGGCCAGTTCCTACGAGCAGTACTTC.

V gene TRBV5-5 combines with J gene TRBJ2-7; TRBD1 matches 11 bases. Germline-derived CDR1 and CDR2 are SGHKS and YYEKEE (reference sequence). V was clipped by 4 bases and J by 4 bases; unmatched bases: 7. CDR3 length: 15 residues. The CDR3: CASSGGQGAFYEQYF. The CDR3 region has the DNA TGTGCCAGCAGCGGCGGACAGGGGGCTTTTTACGAGCAGTACTTC.

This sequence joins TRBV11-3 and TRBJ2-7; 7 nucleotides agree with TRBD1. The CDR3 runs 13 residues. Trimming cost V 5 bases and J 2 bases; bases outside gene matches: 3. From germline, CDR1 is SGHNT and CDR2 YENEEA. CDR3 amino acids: CASSDGTAYEQYF. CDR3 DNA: TGTGCCAGCAGCGATGGGACAGCCTACGAGCAGTACTTC. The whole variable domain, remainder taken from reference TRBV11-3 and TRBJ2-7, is EAGVVQSPRYKIIEKKQPVAFWCNPISGHNTLYWYLQNLGQGPELLIRYENEEAVDDSQLPKDRFSAERLKGVDSTLKIQPAELGDSAVYLCASSDGTAYEQYFGPGTRLTVT.

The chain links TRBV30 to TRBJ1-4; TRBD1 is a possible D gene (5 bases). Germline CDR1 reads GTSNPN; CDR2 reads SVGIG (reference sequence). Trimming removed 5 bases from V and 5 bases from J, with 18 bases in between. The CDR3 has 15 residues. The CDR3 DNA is TGTGCCTGGGACCTGGTGGGGCAGCCGAATGAAAAACTGTTTTTT. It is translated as CAWDLVGQPNEKLFF.

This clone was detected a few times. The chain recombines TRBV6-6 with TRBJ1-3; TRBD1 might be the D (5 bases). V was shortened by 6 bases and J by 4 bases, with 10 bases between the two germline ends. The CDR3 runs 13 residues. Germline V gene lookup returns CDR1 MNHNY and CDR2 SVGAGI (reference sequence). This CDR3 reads CASRVTAGNTIYF. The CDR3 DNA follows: TGTGCCAGCAGGGTGACAGCCGGAAACACCATATATTTT.

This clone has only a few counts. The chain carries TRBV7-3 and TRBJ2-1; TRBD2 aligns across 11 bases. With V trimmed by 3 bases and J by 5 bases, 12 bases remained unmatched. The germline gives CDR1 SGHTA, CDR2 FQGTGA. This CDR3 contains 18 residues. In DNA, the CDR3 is TGTGCCAGCAGCTTGGAGAGGTACGGGACTAGCGGAAACAATGAGCAGTTCTTC. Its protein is CASSLERYGTSGNNEQFF.

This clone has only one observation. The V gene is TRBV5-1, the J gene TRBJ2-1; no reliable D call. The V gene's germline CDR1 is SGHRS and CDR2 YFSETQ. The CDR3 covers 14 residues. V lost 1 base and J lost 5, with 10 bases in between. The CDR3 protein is CASSLNSLNNEQFF. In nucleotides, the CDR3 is TGCGCCAGCAGCTTGAACAGCCTCAACAATGAGCAGTTCTTC. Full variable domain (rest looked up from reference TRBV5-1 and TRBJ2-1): KAGVTQTPRYLIKTRGQQVTLSCSPISGHRSVSWYQQTPGQGLQFLFEYFSETQRNKGNFPGRFSGRQFSNSRSEMNVSTLELGDSALYLCASSLNSLNNEQFFGPGTRLTVL.

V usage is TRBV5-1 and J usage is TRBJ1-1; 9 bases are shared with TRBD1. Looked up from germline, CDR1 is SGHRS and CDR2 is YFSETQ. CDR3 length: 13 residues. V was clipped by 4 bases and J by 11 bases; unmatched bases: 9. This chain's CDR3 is CASSAGTGSEAFF. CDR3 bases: TGCGCCAGCAGCGCTGGGACAGGGAGTGAGGCTTTCTTT.

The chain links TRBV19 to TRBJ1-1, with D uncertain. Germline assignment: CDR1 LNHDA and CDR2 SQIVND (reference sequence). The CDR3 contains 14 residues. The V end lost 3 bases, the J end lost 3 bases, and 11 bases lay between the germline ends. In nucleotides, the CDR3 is TGTGCCAGTAGTATCAACTCCCGGGACACTGAAGCTTTCTTT. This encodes CASSINSRDTEAFF. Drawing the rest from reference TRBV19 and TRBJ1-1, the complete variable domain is DGGITQSPKYLFRKEGQNVTLSCEQNLNHDAMYWYRQDPGQGLRLIYYSQIVNDFQKGDIAEGYSVSREKKESFPLTVTSAQKNPTAFYLCASSINSRDTEAFFGQGTRLTVV.

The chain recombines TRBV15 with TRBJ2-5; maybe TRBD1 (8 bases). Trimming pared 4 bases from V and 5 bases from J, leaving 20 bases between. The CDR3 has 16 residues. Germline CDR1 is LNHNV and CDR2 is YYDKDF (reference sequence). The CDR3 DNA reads TGTGCCACCAGCATCACGCAGGGGGCCGGGGGGGAGACCCAGTACTTC. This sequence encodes CATSITQGAGGETQYF.

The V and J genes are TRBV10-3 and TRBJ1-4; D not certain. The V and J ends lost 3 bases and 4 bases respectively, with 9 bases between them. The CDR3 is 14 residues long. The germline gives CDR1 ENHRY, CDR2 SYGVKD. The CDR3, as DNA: TGTGCCATCAGTGAAATGCAGGATAATGAAAAACTGTTTTTT. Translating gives CAISEMQDNEKLFF.

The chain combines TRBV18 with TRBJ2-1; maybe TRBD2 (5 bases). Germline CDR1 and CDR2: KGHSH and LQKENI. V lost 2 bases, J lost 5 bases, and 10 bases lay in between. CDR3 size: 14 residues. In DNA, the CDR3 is TGTGCCAGCTCACCAGAAGGGAGAGACAATGAGCAGTTCTTC. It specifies CASSPEGRDNEQFF.

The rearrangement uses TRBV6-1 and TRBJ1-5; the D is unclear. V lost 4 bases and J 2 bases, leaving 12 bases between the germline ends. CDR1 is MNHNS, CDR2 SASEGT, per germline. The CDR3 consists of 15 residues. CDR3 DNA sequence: TGTGCCAGCAGTGGAGGGCTAATGGGCAATCAGCCCCAGCATTTT. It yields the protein CASSGGLMGNQPQHF.

The CDR3 DNA reads as TGTGCCAGCAGCACAGGGAACGGAAACACCATATATTTT. It encodes CASSTGNGNTIYF. The rearrangement links TRBV2 to TRBJ1-3, with a weak D call TRBD1 (6 bases). There are 13 residues in the CDR3. Germline V CDR1 and CDR2: SNHLY, FYNNEI. Trimming cost V 6 bases and J 4 bases, with 10 bases left between them.

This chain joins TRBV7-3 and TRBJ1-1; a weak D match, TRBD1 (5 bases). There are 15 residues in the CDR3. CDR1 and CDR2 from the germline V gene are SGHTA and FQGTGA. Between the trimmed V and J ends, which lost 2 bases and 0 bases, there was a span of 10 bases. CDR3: CASSLSAGMNTEAFF. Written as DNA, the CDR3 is TGTGCCAGCAGCTTATCGGCAGGGATGAACACTGAAGCTTTCTTT.

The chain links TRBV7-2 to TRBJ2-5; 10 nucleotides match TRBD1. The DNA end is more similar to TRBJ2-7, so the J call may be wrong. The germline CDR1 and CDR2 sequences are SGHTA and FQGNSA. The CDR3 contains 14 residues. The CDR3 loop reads CASSPRDRGYEQYF. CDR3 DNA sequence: TGTGCCAGCAGCCCCCGGGACAGGGGCTACGAGCAGTACTTC.

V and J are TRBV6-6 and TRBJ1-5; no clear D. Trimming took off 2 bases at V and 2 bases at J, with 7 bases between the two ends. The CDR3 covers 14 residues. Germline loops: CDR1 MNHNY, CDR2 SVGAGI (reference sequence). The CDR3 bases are TGTGCCAGCAGTTACGGCGGTGGCAATCAGCCCCAGCATTTT. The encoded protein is CASSYGGGNQPQHF.